The 23 T cell receptor beta chains below were found in one sample sequenced in a study of shared clonotypes between healthy human individuals. Generated by immunoSEQ multiplex PCR, the TCRdb table keeps only in-frame clones and is missing some. The sample includes 850,000 to 1,200,000 clones, about 80% of them seen just once. The specimen was memory CD4+ T cells sorted from blood. The subset: CD45RA-negative fraction. These receptors all stem from a man between 18 and 29 years old in good health.

This clone was seen a single time. The chain recombines TRBV10-2 with TRBJ2-7, with a tentative D call TRBD1 (6 bases). The length of the CDR3 is 14 residues. V lost 2 bases to trimming and J lost 3 bases, with 11 bases between them. The germline CDR1 and CDR2 sequences are WSHSY and SAAADI. The CDR3 DNA follows: TGCGCCAGCAGTGAGGCAGGGGTAGTCTACGAGCAGTACTTC. Amino acid sequence: CASSEAGVVYEQYF.

The rearrangement uses TRBV11-2 and TRBJ1-3, with D uncertain. The V end lost 1 base, the J end lost 0 bases, and 7 bases lay between the germline ends. CDR3 length: 15 amino acids. Per the germline V gene, CDR1 is SGHAT and CDR2 is FQNNGV. CDR3 amino acids: CASSLGQASGNTIYF. The CDR3 DNA reads as TGTGCCAGCAGCTTAGGGCAGGCCTCTGGAAACACCATATATTTT.

The chain couples TRBV5-4 to TRBJ2-3; D remains unclear. Germline CDR1 reads SGHNT; CDR2 reads YYREEE (reference sequence). This CDR3 is built from 14 residues. V was pared by 1 base and J by 2 bases, with 8 bases between. As DNA, the CDR3 is TGTGCCAGCAGCTTGTACGGCCCCACAGATACGCAGTATTTT. Translating it yields CASSLYGPTDTQYF.

This clone was found once. The chain joins TRBV29-1 to TRBJ2-7, with 7 bases that match TRBD1. The length of the CDR3 is 14 residues. J was trimmed by 2 bases and V by 3 bases; bases with no gene match: 7. Germline V lookup: CDR1 SQVTM, CDR2 ANQGSEA. CDR3 DNA sequence: TGCAGCGTTGAGCGACAGGGAATAACCTACGAGCAGTACTTC. Residues: CSVERQGITYEQYF.

This rearrangement joins TRBV11-2 to TRBJ2-7; unclear D gene. The CDR3 runs to 14 residues. Germline CDR1 reads SGHAT; CDR2 reads FQNNGV. The germline V and J ends were trimmed by 5 bases and 5 bases, with 16 bases remaining between them. The CDR3 DNA sequence: TGTGCCAGCAGCCGATCCGCACAGAAACACGAGCAGTACTTC. Amino acid sequence: CASSRSAQKHEQYF.

V usage is TRBV6-6 and J usage is TRBJ2-5; a possible D gene is TRBD1 (5 bases). Germline CDR1 is MNHNY and CDR2 is SVGAGI (reference sequence). With 2 bases removed from V and 2 bases from J, the gap between germline ends came to 6 bases. This CDR3 is built from 13 residues. The CDR3 DNA follows: TGTGCCAGCAGTTACGACAGACAAGAGACCCAGTACTTC. It codes for CASSYDRQETQYF.

The chain employs TRBV28 and TRBJ1-4; perhaps TRBD1 as D (6 bases). Per germline, CDR1 MDHEN and CDR2 SYDVKM. CDR3 length: 16 residues. Trimming removed 2 bases from V and 7 bases from J, with 17 bases in between. CDR3 sequence reads: CASSLLRTGAGEKLFF. The CDR3 region has the DNA TGTGCCAGCAGTTTACTCCGCACGGGGGCCGGTGAAAAACTGTTTTTT.

The chain uses TRBV18 and TRBJ1-1; a weak D match, TRBD1 (6 bases). Germline CDR1 KGHSH, CDR2 LQKENI. V dropped 3 bases and J dropped 7 bases, with 18 bases sitting between them. CDR3 length equals 15 residues. The CDR3 coding sequence is TGTGCCAGCTCACCTCCCGTTGGGGGGCAGGTTGAAGCTTTCTTT. It translates to CASSPPVGGQVEAFF.

Details on this clone: The same CDR3 can be traced to other DNA sequences in this sample. The rearrangement uses TRBV5-6 and TRBJ1-5; no definite D call. The V end was cut by 4 bases, the J end by 3 bases, with 8 bases between. Germline values: CDR1 SGHDT, CDR2 YYEEEE. This CDR3 is built from 13 residues. CDR3 nucleotide sequence: TGTGCCAGCAGCATCGGGCCCAATCAGCCCCAGCATTTT. Amino acids: CASSIGPNQPQHF.

The V call is TRBV7-9, the J call TRBJ1-2; D is undetermined. The germline V gene encodes CDR1 SEHNR and CDR2 FQNEAQ (reference sequence). This CDR3 comprises 15 residues. V was cut by 5 bases and J by 2 bases, with 15 bases left in between. In DNA form, the CDR3 reads TGTGCCAGCAGCCCCGGACCAGGAACGAACTATGGCTACACCTTC. It codes for CASSPGPGTNYGYTF.

The chain uses TRBV5-1 and TRBJ2-1; 11 bases align to TRBD1. CDR1 SGHRS and CDR2 YFSETQ come from the germline V gene. CDR3 length: 18 residues. With V trimmed by 4 bases and J by 3 bases, 12 bases remained unmatched. The CDR3 DNA reads as TGCGCCAGCAGCAGCGGCCCGGGACAGGGGGGAGACTACAATGAGCAGTTCTTC. This codes for CASSSGPGQGGDYNEQFF.

The genes are TRBV30 and TRBJ1-5; D unresolved. V gave up 2 bases and J gave up 0 bases, with 11 bases separating them. CDR3 length: 15 residues. The germline gives CDR1 GTSNPN, CDR2 SVGIG (reference sequence). CDR3 nucleotide sequence: TGTGCCTGGAGTCTCCGGGCCCTTAGCAATCAGCCCCAGCATTTT. It is translated as CAWSLRALSNQPQHF.

This chain links TRBV6-1 with TRBJ1-1, with D maybe TRBD1 (5 bases). Germline loops: CDR1 MNHNS, CDR2 SASEGT. V was clipped by 5 bases and J by 4 bases, with 20 bases between them. The CDR3 covers 16 residues. The CDR3 region is CASSQGRSGGGTEAFF. In nucleotides, the CDR3 is TGTGCCAGCAGTCAAGGGAGAAGCGGTGGGGGCACTGAAGCTTTCTTT.

V is TRBV4-1 and J is TRBJ1-1, with a possible D match to TRBD1 (6 bases). CDR3 size: 15 residues. Trimming took 4 bases from V and 5 from J, leaving 17 bases between them. Per germline, CDR1 MGHRA and CDR2 YSYEKL. CDR3 nucleotide sequence: TGCGCCAGCAGCCTTGCCAGGGGAGATCAAACTGAAGCTTTCTTT. This sequence encodes CASSLARGDQTEAFF.

This chain connects TRBV5-1 to TRBJ2-3, with TRBD2 matching over 8 bases. This CDR3 is 14 amino acids long. Germline-derived CDR1 and CDR2 are SGHRS and YFSETQ. The V gene end was trimmed by 0 bases and the J gene end by 7 bases; junction bases not matched to a gene: 4. In nucleotides, the CDR3 is TGCGCCAGCAGCTTGGAACTAGCGGAGCATACGCAGTATTTT. Translation: CASSLELAEHTQYF.

The chain combines TRBV15 with TRBJ1-2; D remains ambiguous. V lost 3 bases and J lost 0, with 8 bases in between. Germline V gene data show CDR1 as LNHNV and CDR2 as YYDKDF (reference sequence). This CDR3 is 14 amino acids long. CDR3 DNA: TGTGCCACCAGCAGGGACGAGGCTAACTATGGCTACACCTTC. Its protein product is CATSRDEANYGYTF.

The V gene is TRBV7-6, the J gene TRBJ2-5, with D tentatively TRBD1 (7 bases). The CDR3 has 16 residues. V was pared by 5 bases and J by 3 bases, with 19 bases between. Looked up from germline, CDR1 is SGHVS and CDR2 is FNYEAQ. The CDR3 sequence is CASSPGVGQQKETQYF. CDR3 coding DNA: TGTGCCAGCAGCCCGGGGGTGGGACAGCAAAAAGAGACCCAGTACTTC.

The rearrangement joins TRBV5-1 to TRBJ2-1, with D perhaps TRBD1 (5 bases). The CDR3 consists of 15 residues. Germline V gene sequence: CDR1 SGHRS, CDR2 YFSETQ. Trimming left V 2 bases short and J 8 bases short, with 17 bases between. CDR3 DNA sequence: TGCGCCAGCAGCTTAACACCCAGGGCCGAGCATGAGCAGTTCTTC. Translation gives CASSLTPRAEHEQFF.

The J gene is TRBJ1-6, the V gene TRBV27, with no clear D. CDR1 and CDR2 from the germline V gene are MNHEY and SMNVEV (reference sequence). The CDR3 loop spans 19 amino acids. Trimming took off 5 bases at V and 0 bases at J, with 20 bases between the two ends. The CDR3 is CASSPSTRTRSSYNSPLHF. The CDR3 DNA sequence: TGTGCCAGCAGTCCGTCTACTCGCACCCGCAGCTCCTATAATTCACCCCTCCACTTT.

This clone came up once. This same CDR3 is encoded by further DNA sequences in the sample. This CDR3 reads CASGTSGNTGELFF. The CDR3, as DNA: TGTGCCAGTGGAACTAGCGGGAACACCGGGGAGCTGTTTTTT. This sequence joins TRBV19 and TRBJ2-2; TRBD2 aligns across 8 bases. The length of the CDR3 is 14 residues. V was pared by 8 bases and J by 1 base, with 3 bases of the junction left unmatched. Germline-derived CDR1 and CDR2 are LNHDA and SQIVND (reference sequence).

This chain joins TRBV11-2 and TRBJ2-1; perhaps TRBD1 as D (6 bases). Germline CDR1 and CDR2: SGHAT and FQNNGV. Deletions cut 3 bases from V and 6 bases from J, with 9 bases between. CDR3 size: 13 residues. CDR3 nucleotide sequence: TGTGCCAGCAGCTTGAACAGGGTCAATGAGCAGTTCTTC. This gives the protein CASSLNRVNEQFF.

The V call is TRBV29-1, the J call TRBJ2-1; 13 bases match TRBD2. Germline trimming cut 2 bases from V and 7 bases from J; bases unmatched to any gene: 5. From germline, CDR1 is SQVTM and CDR2 ANQGSEA. The CDR3 length is 15 residues. The CDR3 reads CSVESLTSGGNEQFF. The CDR3 region has the DNA TGCAGCGTTGAATCGCTGACTAGCGGGGGGAATGAGCAGTTCTTC.

This clone was counted a few times. Distinct nucleotide sequences in the sample also encode this CDR3. V is TRBV20-1 and J is TRBJ2-7; the D gene is possibly TRBD2 (6 bases). V was clipped by 5 bases and J by 1 base, with 6 bases between them. Germline CDR1 and CDR2: DFQATT and SNEGSKA (reference sequence). The CDR3 is 11 residues long. The CDR3 DNA sequence: TGCAGTGCTGGGACTTCCTACGAGCAGTACTTC. It translates to CSAGTSYEQYF.